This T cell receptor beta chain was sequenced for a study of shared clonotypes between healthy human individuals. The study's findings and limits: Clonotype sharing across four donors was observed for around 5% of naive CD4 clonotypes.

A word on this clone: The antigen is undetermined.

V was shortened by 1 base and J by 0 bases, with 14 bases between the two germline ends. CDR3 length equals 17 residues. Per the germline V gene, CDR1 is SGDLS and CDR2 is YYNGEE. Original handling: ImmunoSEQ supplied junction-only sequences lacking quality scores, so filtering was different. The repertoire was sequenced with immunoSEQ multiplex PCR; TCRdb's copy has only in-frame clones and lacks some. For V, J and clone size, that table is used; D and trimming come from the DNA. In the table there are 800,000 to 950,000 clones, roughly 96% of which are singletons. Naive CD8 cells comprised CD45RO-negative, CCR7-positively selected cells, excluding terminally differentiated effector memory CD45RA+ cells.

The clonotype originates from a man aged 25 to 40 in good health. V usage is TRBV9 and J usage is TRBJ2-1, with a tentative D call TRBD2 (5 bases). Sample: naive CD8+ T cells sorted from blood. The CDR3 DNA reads TGTGCCAGCAGCGTATCCTCTAGCATTAGCTCCTACAATGAGCAGTTCTTC. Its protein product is CASSVSSSISSYNEQFF.